One sample yielded the 7 T cell receptor beta chains listed below, sequenced in a study of long-term antiretroviral therapy in people with HIV. Sequencing used immunoSEQ v3.0 at survey level. TCRdb's copy holds only in-frame clones and misses some; the assay was immunoSEQ multiplex PCR. The data hold approximately 35,000 clones, with nearly 95% observed a single time. The sample here was unsorted PBMCs, taken 5 to 5.5 years after starting antiretroviral therapy. These receptor sequences come from a woman aged 50 to 60 with HIV.

This chain uses TRBV30 with TRBJ1-5; TRBD1 aligns across 10 bases. The CDR3 spans 16 residues. V dropped 1 base and J dropped 2; count of bases not matched to a gene: 5. The germline V gene encodes CDR1 GTSNPN and CDR2 SVGIG (reference sequence). The CDR3 loop is CAWSGPGTGGNQPQHF. In DNA, the CDR3 is TGTGCCTGGAGTGGTCCTGGGACAGGGGGCAATCAGCCCCAGCATTTT.

This clone was counted a single time. The gene calls are TRBV13 and TRBJ2-3, with 9 bases lining up with TRBD1. The CDR3 runs to 17 residues. Germline V lookup: CDR1 PRHDT, CDR2 FYEKMQ (reference sequence). V was pared by 4 bases and J by 4 bases, with 12 bases of the junction left unmatched. The CDR3, as DNA: TGTGCCAGCAGCTCGAATCCGACGGGACAGGGCGCAGATACGCAGTATTTT. It encodes CASSSNPTGQGADTQYF.

A single count supports this clone. The V call is TRBV7-2, the J call TRBJ1-4; D remains unclear. The CDR3 is made up of 14 amino acids. V was clipped by 0 bases and J by 7 bases, with 9 bases between them. In germline, CDR1 is SGHTA, CDR2 FQGNSA. CDR3 region: CASSLAGRAEKLFF. The CDR3 nucleotides are TGTGCCAGCAGCTTAGCGGGGAGGGCTGAAAAACTGTTTTTT.

This rearrangement joins TRBV4-3 to TRBJ2-6, with 7 bases lining up with TRBD1. Germline V CDR1 and CDR2: LGHNA, YSLEER. V trimming: 0 bases; J trimming: 0 bases; junction bases outside the gene matches: 11. CDR3 size: 20 residues. CDR3 in DNA: TGCGCCAGCAGCCAAGACCGAACAGGGGCTTACTCCTCTGGGGCCAACGTCCTGACTTTC. It codes for CASSQDRTGAYSSGANVLTF.

The genes are TRBV9 and TRBJ2-3, with a possible D match to TRBD2 (6 bases). The CDR3 has 15 amino acids. Germline V gene lookup returns CDR1 SGDLS and CDR2 YYNGEE. Trimming stripped 0 bases from V and 1 base from J, with 9 bases between. The DNA of the CDR3 is TGTGCCAGCAGCGTAGCTGCTAGCGGCACAGATACGCAGTATTTT. Protein product: CASSVAASGTDTQYF. Looking up the rest from reference TRBV9 and TRBJ2-3 gives the full variable domain: DSGVTQTPKHLITATGQRVTLRCSPRSGDLSVYWYQQSLDQGLQFLIQYYNGEERAKGNILERFSAQQFPDLHSELNLSSLELGDSALYFCASSVAASGTDTQYFGPGTRLTVL.

The chain joins TRBV19 to TRBJ1-4; 8 bases map to TRBD1. There are 15 residues in the CDR3. V dropped 6 bases and J dropped 0; count of bases not matched to a gene: 3. CDR1 and CDR2 (germline): LNHDA, SQIVND (reference sequence). CDR3 bases: TGTGCCAGTAGAAACAGGGGGACAACTAATGAAAAACTGTTTTTT. Its protein product is CASRNRGTTNEKLFF.

This chain uses TRBV7-2 with TRBJ1-3; 8 nucleotides line up with TRBD1. Germline CDR1 is SGHTA and CDR2 is FQGNSA. The V gene end was trimmed by 5 bases and the J gene end by 2 bases; junction bases not matched to a gene: 17. This CDR3 spans 19 amino acids. DNA of the CDR3: TGTGCCAGCAGCCCGAACGAGGGCTCAGGGGGCGAACCTGGAAACACCATATATTTT. Its protein product is CASSPNEGSGGEPGNTIYF.